This TCR beta chain was profiled in a study of technical replicates of blood from several donors. Data came from immunoSEQ multiplex PCR; TCRdb stores just in-frame clones and leaves some out. Of about 53,000 clones listed, around 84% are singletons. Between the trimmed V and J ends, which lost 1 base and 3 bases, there was a span of 7 bases. Per germline, CDR1 SGHVS and CDR2 FNYEAQ. The CDR3 has 14 residues. J is TRBJ1-5 and V is TRBV7-6; D remains unclear. This sequence was found in a human donor in good health. Some clones in this sample may be carry-over from other donors' samples. Sequencing used PBMCs. The CDR3 is CASSLEQNNQPQHF. Written as DNA, the CDR3 is TGTGCCAGCAGCTTAGAACAGAACAATCAGCCCCAGCATTTT.